This T cell receptor beta chain comes out of a study of T-cell memory formation after mild COVID-19. Whole-study context: Clustering of TCRs was largely donor specific.

The sample holds a few counts of this clonotype. Its antigen remains unknown. Germline CDR1 and CDR2: SGHRS and YFSETQ. V was clipped by 4 bases and J by 6 bases; unmatched bases: 7. There are 14 residues in the CDR3. 5'RACE primed from the constant segment yielded TCR alpha and TCR beta cDNA libraries bearing sample barcodes and UMIs. Via MiXCR, TCRdb re-called the 5' RACE reads, giving one row per CDR3 protein. Of under 200,000 distinct CDR3 sequences detected, approximately 10% appear once; the ten largest clones hold 3.5% to 4%. Study outcomes and limitations: Contracting clones from day 15 to 85 had balanced CD4/CD8; later expanders favoured CD4+. Contracting CD4+ clones were located mainly in CM and EM, and CD8+ clones in EMRA.

This sequence was found in a man aged 18 to 29 who had mild COVID-19 (a few samples of this study predate the infection). Cell type and time point are not known. The J gene is TRBJ2-5, the V gene TRBV5-1; TRBD1 aligns across 9 bases. The specimen sequenced was PBMCs or a T cell subset sorted from them (not recorded which). CDR3 sequence reads: CASSLAGQGKTQYF. The CDR3 DNA is TGCGCCAGCAGCCTCGCCGGACAGGGGAAGACCCAGTACTTC.